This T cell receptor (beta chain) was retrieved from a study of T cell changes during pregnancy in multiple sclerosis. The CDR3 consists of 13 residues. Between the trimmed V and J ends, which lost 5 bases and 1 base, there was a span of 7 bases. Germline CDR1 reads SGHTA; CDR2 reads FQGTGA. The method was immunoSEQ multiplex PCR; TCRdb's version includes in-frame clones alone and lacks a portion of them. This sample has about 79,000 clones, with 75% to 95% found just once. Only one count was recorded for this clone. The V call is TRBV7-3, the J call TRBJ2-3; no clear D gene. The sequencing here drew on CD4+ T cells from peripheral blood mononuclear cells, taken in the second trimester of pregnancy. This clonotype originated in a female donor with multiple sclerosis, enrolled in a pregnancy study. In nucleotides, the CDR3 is TGTGCCAGCAGCAAATCAGGCACAGATACGCAGTATTTT. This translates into CASSKSGTDTQYF.